The next 30 T cell receptor beta chains were all read from a single sample in a study of T cell repertoires in cytomegalovirus infection. One entry per CDR3 protein, called by TCRdb with MiXCR from the reads. Of hundreds of thousands of distinct CDR3 sequences listed, 24% are singletons. Specimen: CD8+ T cells from PBMCs. Source of these receptors: a human donor in good health (CMV status not recorded). Some clones in this sample may be carry-over from other donors' samples.

The sample holds one count of this clonotype. An end of the junction does not agree with germline; a read error may underlie this. The gene calls are TRBV11-2 and TRBJ2-5; perhaps TRBD2 as D (5 bases). The germline gives CDR1 SGHAT, CDR2 FQNNGV. This CDR3 spans 12 amino acids. This CDR3 is CTSSQGGETQYF. CDR3 DNA: TGTACCAGCAGCCAAGGAGGAGAGACCCAGTACTTC.

This clonotype showed up many times. The chain has TRBV11-2 and TRBJ2-1; TRBD2 aligns across 12 bases. From germline, CDR1 is SGHAT and CDR2 FQNNGV. The trim removed 2 bases at V and 4 bases at J, leaving 3 bases unmatched. CDR3 length: 16 residues. Here the CDR3 reads CASSLWTSGEYNEQFF. As DNA, the CDR3 is TGTGCCAGCAGCTTATGGACTAGCGGGGAGTACAATGAGCAGTTCTTC.

The chain combines TRBV28 with TRBJ1-5, with 7 nucleotides matching TRBD1. Trimming removed 6 bases from V and 1 base from J; junction bases left unmatched: 6. The CDR3 sequence is 15 residues long. Looked up from germline, CDR1 is MDHEN and CDR2 is SYDVKM. CDR3: CASSWDSSSNQPQHF. The CDR3 nucleotides are TGTGCCAGCAGCTGGGACAGCTCCAGCAATCAGCCCCAGCATTTT. Combining the CDR3 with reference TRBV28 and TRBJ1-5 gives the whole variable domain DVKVTQSSRYLVKRTGEKVFLECVQDMDHENMFWYRQDPGLGLRLIYFSYDVKMKEKGDIPEGYSVSREKKERFSLILESASTNQTSMYLCASSWDSSSNQPQHFGDGTRLSIL.

The rearrangement joins TRBV11-2 to TRBJ2-1, with D possibly TRBD2 on 7 matching bases. The CDR3 extends over 15 amino acids. V was shortened by 8 bases and J by 2 bases, with 16 bases between the two germline ends. CDR1 SGHAT and CDR2 FQNNGV come from the germline V gene. CDR3 sequence: CASVLGGGPYNEQFF. CDR3 bases: TGTGCCAGCGTTCTGGGGGGGGGGCCCTACAATGAGCAGTTCTTC.

The CDR3 sequence is CASSYSVAQGPYEQYV. The CDR3 DNA sequence: TGTGCCAGCAGTTACTCAGTGGCTCAGGGGCCCTACGAGCAGTACGTC. V gene TRBV6-2 or TRBV6-3 combines with J gene TRBJ2-7, with D perhaps matching TRBD1 (6 bases). V dropped 0 bases and J dropped 2 bases, with 14 bases sitting between them. The germline gives CDR1 MNHEY, CDR2 SVGEGT. The CDR3 sequence is 16 residues long.

The V call is TRBV23-1, the J call TRBJ2-7, with D unclear. TRBV23-1 is placed among ORFs of uncertain function. Trimming pared 3 bases from V and 1 base from J, leaving 19 bases between. The CDR3 is 17 amino acids. The CDR3 sequence is CASSQRSENRSSYEQYV. The CDR3 DNA sequence: TGCGCCAGCAGTCAGCGCTCCGAGAACAGATCGTCCTACGAGCAGTACGTC.

This clonotype was recorded many times. The gene calls are TRBV6-1 and TRBJ1-1; D gene uncertain. Trimming left V 2 bases short and J 3 bases short, with 10 bases between. The CDR3 has 14 amino acids. Germline V CDR1 and CDR2: MNHNS, SASEGT. This CDR3 reads CASSELRTYTEAFF. For the CDR3, the DNA is TGTGCCAGCAGTGAATTAAGGACTTACACTGAAGCTTTCTTT.

The sample holds many counts of this clonotype. The chain is built from TRBV6-2 or TRBV6-3 and TRBJ2-3; D gene uncertain. The V end lost 3 bases, the J end lost 4 bases, and 5 bases lay between the germline ends. This CDR3 contains 12 residues. In germline, CDR1 is MNHEY, CDR2 SVGEGT. CDR3 in DNA: TGTGCCAGCAGTTATCGCCCAGATACGCAGTATTTT. This encodes CASSYRPDTQYF.

This clonotype came up a few times. V gene TRBV20-1 combines with J gene TRBJ2-1; the D is unclear. The germline V gene encodes CDR1 DFQATT and CDR2 SNEGSKA (reference sequence). The CDR3 loop spans 14 amino acids. Trimming took 3 bases from V and 6 from J, leaving 15 bases between them. The CDR3 DNA is TGCAGTGCTAGTCCATGGCCAATGCCCAATGAGCAGTTCTTC. It yields the protein CSASPWPMPNEQFF.

The chain recombines TRBV25-1 with TRBJ1-2, with a weak D call TRBD1 (5 bases). The CDR3 spans 14 residues. Germline assignment: CDR1 MGHDK and CDR2 SYGVNS. The ends were cut back, 3 bases at V and 4 bases at J, with 12 bases in the middle. The CDR3 sequence is CASSDRTGLYGYTF. The CDR3 DNA is TGTGCCAGCAGTGATAGGACGGGACTCTATGGCTACACCTTC.

This clonotype was seen repeatedly, ten times or more. The V gene is TRBV6-6, the J gene TRBJ2-1, with a tentative D call TRBD2 (5 bases). Trimming took 2 bases from V and 0 from J, leaving 14 bases between them. There are 17 residues in the CDR3. CDR1 is MNHNY and CDR2 is SVGAGI in the germline V gene (reference sequence). In DNA, the CDR3 is TGTGCCAGCAGTTACGTGGAGCGGCTTAGCTCCTACAATGAGCAGTTCTTC. Its translation is CASSYVERLSSYNEQFF.

This clonotype was seen ten or more times. J is TRBJ2-2 and V is TRBV7-6; a weak D match, TRBD1 (5 bases). Germline loops: CDR1 SGHVS, CDR2 FNYEAQ. This CDR3 region has 13 residues. V lost 4 bases and J 6 bases, leaving 9 bases between the germline ends. CDR3 bases: TGTGCCAGCAGCTCCACAGGATCCGGGGAGCTGTTTTTT. Its protein product is CASSSTGSGELFF.

This clonotype turned up a few times. The gene calls are TRBV7-9 and TRBJ2-1; 8 nucleotides match TRBD1. The length of the CDR3 is 14 residues. The germline V gene encodes CDR1 SEHNR and CDR2 FQNEAQ (reference sequence). The junction had 6 bases not matched to a gene; V was cut back by 4 bases and J by 7 bases. The CDR3 region is CASSSTGDANEQFF. In DNA, the CDR3 is TGTGCCAGCAGCTCGACAGGGGATGCGAATGAGCAGTTCTTC.

Notes on this clonotype: A read error may explain this, as a much larger clone is one base away. The V gene is TRBV7-4, the J gene TRBJ2-1; TRBD2 matches at 9 bases. Looked up from germline, CDR1 is SGHVT and CDR2 is SQSDAQ. This CDR3 has 16 amino acids. In nucleotides, the CDR3 is TGTGCCAACAGCTTAGTGCCTAGCGGGGTACTCAATGAGCAGTTCTTC. This gives the protein CANSLVPSGVLNEQFF.

This clonotype was observed many times. The chain combines TRBV7-9 with TRBJ2-2; D ambiguous. V lost 5 bases and J 8 bases, leaving 6 bases between the germline ends. The CDR3 consists of 11 residues. Germline assignment: CDR1 SEHNR and CDR2 FQNEAQ (reference sequence). In DNA form, the CDR3 reads TGTGCCAGCAGCCCGAGTGGGGAGCTGTTTTTT. Residues: CASSPSGELFF.

This clonotype was detected ten times or more. The chain employs TRBV7-8 and TRBJ2-3; D is ambiguous. Germline V gene sequence: CDR1 SGHVS, CDR2 FQNEAQ. V was pared by 1 base and J by 0 bases, with 11 bases between. The CDR3 covers 16 residues. The CDR3 loop reads CASSLVADLSTDTQYF. The CDR3 DNA reads TGTGCCAGCAGCTTAGTGGCGGATCTAAGCACAGATACGCAGTATTTT.

This chain links TRBV28 with TRBJ2-5; D is possibly TRBD1 or TRBD2 (5 bases each). Trimming left V 8 bases short and J 5 bases short, with 18 bases between. CDR3 size: 14 residues. The germline CDR1 and CDR2 sequences are MDHEN and SYDVKM. The CDR3 nucleotides read TGTGCCAGCTGGCCTCGGGGCCGCAAGGAGACCCAGTACTTC. Its translation is CASWPRGRKETQYF.

The J gene is TRBJ2-7, the V gene TRBV6-2 or TRBV6-3; D remains ambiguous. The V end was cut by 2 bases, the J end by 2 bases, with 7 bases between. The CDR3 loop spans 13 amino acids. Germline CDR1 and CDR2: MNHEY and SVGEGT. As DNA, the CDR3 is TGTGCCAGCAGTTACCAGGTTACCTACGAGCAGTACTTC. This sequence encodes CASSYQVTYEQYF.

This chain joins TRBV6-1 and TRBJ2-7, with a weak D call TRBD2 (6 bases). Germline V CDR1 and CDR2: MNHNS, SASEGT. Deletions cut 11 bases from V and 4 bases from J, with 9 bases between. The CDR3 covers 10 residues. The DNA for the CDR3 is TGTGCCGCGGAGGGTTACGAGCAGTACTTC. It yields the protein CAAEGYEQYF.

The V gene is TRBV7-9, the J gene TRBJ2-7; D perhaps matches TRBD1 (6 bases). CDR1 and CDR2 (germline): SEHNR, FQNEAQ (reference sequence). Trimming removed 2 bases at V and 2 bases at J, with 13 bases between. The CDR3 consists of 15 residues. The CDR3: CASSLRRQDPYEQYF. The CDR3 nucleotides are TGTGCCAGCAGCTTAAGGCGACAGGACCCCTACGAGCAGTACTTC.

This clonotype occurred once. This rearrangement joins TRBV19 to TRBJ1-3; maybe TRBD1 (5 bases). The CDR3 is 14 amino acids. CDR1 is LNHDA, CDR2 SQIVND, per germline (reference sequence). CDR3 nucleotide sequence: TGTGATACGGGGCAGCTGCCCTCTGGAAACACCATATATTTT. Its translation is CDTGQLPSGNTIYF.

This clonotype was seen a few times. V and J are TRBV6-2 or TRBV6-3 and TRBJ2-7; either TRBD1 or TRBD2 may supply D (6 bases each). The CDR3 consists of 15 residues. The germline V gene encodes CDR1 MNHEY and CDR2 SVGEGT. Trimming stripped 2 bases from V and 2 bases from J, with 13 bases between. CDR3 bases: TGTGCCAGCAGTTACGAACGGGGGCGAACCTACGAGCAGTACGTC. Translated, it gives CASSYERGRTYEQYV.

V usage is TRBV20-1 and J usage is TRBJ1-2; unclear D gene. Trimming stripped 3 bases from V and 6 bases from J, with 17 bases between. Germline V gene sequence: CDR1 DFQATT, CDR2 SNEGSKA (reference sequence). CDR3 length equals 14 residues. The CDR3 DNA is TGCAGTGCTAGGCTCTCGGGTTTCAACGATGGCTACACCTTC. This translates into CSARLSGFNDGYTF.

This clonotype was counted ten times or more. The chain uses TRBV7-9 and TRBJ2-7; a possible D gene is TRBD1 (5 bases). V lost 1 base, J lost 2 bases, and 9 bases lay in between. The CDR3 extends over 14 amino acids. In germline, CDR1 is SEHNR, CDR2 FQNEAQ (reference sequence). This chain's CDR3 is CASSLERTPYEQYF. The DNA of the CDR3 is TGTGCCAGCAGCTTAGAAAGGACACCCTACGAGCAGTACTTC.

The table lists this clonotype with a few counts. The chain uses TRBV28 and TRBJ1-1; unclear D gene. This CDR3 has 14 amino acids. V lost 6 bases, J lost 5 bases, and 16 bases lay in between. Germline values: CDR1 MDHEN, CDR2 SYDVKM. Written as DNA, the CDR3 is TGTGCCAGCAGCCCCATCCCCGGAGGGACTGAAGCTTTCTTT. The encoded protein is CASSPIPGGTEAFF.

This clonotype came up many times. This chain's CDR3 is CASRGPINRGYTF. CDR3 DNA: TGTGCCAGCAGAGGCCCTATAAATCGAGGCTACACCTTC. The chain joins TRBV6-1 to TRBJ1-2; D gene uncertain. CDR1 and CDR2 from the germline V gene are MNHNS and SASEGT. Between the trimmed V and J ends, which lost 6 bases and 8 bases, there was a span of 16 bases. The CDR3 contains 13 residues.

This clonotype was seen ten or more times. V usage is TRBV6-6 and J usage is TRBJ2-2; TRBD1 matches at 12 bases. The CDR3 has 19 residues. The V and J ends lost 2 bases and 5 bases, in that order; junction bases with no gene match: 12. CDR1 is MNHNY, CDR2 SVGAGI, per germline (reference sequence). This CDR3 reads CASSYLIRGQGAKTGELFF. CDR3 coding DNA: TGTGCCAGCAGTTACCTCATACGGGGACAGGGGGCTAAAACCGGGGAGCTGTTTTTT.

The chain couples TRBV10-3 to TRBJ2-1; the D gene is possibly TRBD2 (5 bases). Germline CDR1 is ENHRY and CDR2 is SYGVKD. This CDR3 has 13 amino acids. Trimming pared 7 bases from V and 9 bases from J, leaving 16 bases between. CDR3 region: CAIKTTPEGEQFF. Here the CDR3 DNA reads TGTGCCATCAAGACTACCCCCGAGGGTGAGCAGTTCTTC.

The chain carries TRBV27 and TRBJ1-6, with D unclear. Germline V gene data show CDR1 as MNHEY and CDR2 as SMNVEV (reference sequence). V was clipped by 5 bases and J by 7 bases, with 18 bases between them. The CDR3 loop spans 16 amino acids. The CDR3: CASSIIVGNVNSPLHF. CDR3 bases: TGTGCCAGCAGTATTATCGTGGGAAACGTAAATTCACCCCTCCACTTT.

This clonotype was picked up many times. The J gene is TRBJ1-3, the V gene TRBV12-3 or TRBV12-4, with TRBD1 matching 9 bases. This CDR3 is built from 15 residues. The V and J ends lost 6 bases and 4 bases, in that order; junction bases with no gene match: 7. The CDR3 protein is CASRSTGGEGNTIYF. The CDR3 DNA reads TGTGCCAGCAGGTCCACAGGGGGCGAGGGAAACACCATATATTTT.